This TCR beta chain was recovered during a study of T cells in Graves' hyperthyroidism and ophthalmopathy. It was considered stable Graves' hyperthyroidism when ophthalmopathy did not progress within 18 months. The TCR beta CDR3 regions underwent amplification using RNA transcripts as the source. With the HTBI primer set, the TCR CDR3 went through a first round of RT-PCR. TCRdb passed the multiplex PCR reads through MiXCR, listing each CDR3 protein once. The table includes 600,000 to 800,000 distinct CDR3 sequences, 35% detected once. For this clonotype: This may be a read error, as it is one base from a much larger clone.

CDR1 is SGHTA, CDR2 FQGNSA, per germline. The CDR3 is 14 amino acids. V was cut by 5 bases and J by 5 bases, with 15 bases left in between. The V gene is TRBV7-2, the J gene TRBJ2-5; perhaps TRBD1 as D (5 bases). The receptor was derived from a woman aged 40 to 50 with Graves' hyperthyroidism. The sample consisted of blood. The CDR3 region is CTSSLNQGLETQYF. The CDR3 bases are TGTACCAGCAGCCTAAACCAGGGTCTGGAGACCCAGTACTTC.